Listed below are T cell receptor beta chains from one sample, sequenced in a study of identical twins. One entry per CDR3 protein results from TCRdb running MiXCR on the 5' RACE reads. The sample has just over 450,000 distinct CDR3 sequences, 14% seen once. This sample also appeared in a second study, on yellow fever vaccine responses in identical twins.

Sequenced input: CD4+ T cells sorted from blood. These receptors originate from a young woman in good health. CDR3s leave out the opening cysteine and the closing phenylalanine or tryptophan. The order of the fields is V gene, clone size, J gene, CDR3 protein. A row's size may be missing; if present it is once, few, many or a size class.

TRBV29-1	few	TRBJ2-5	SVSRMGGKETQY
TRBV20-1	.	TRBJ2-7	SARLTSAYEQY
TRBV29-1	.	TRBJ2-7	SASGTGNPYEQY
TRBV6-5	.	TRBJ1-1	ASSYLGPKKRAF
TRBV3-1	.	TRBJ2-3	ASSQDGQATDTQY
TRBV7-9	few	TRBJ2-2	ASSLGGIGELF
TRBV12-5	few	TRBJ2-5	ASGWSTRDRAGETQY
TRBV6-2/TRBV6-3	few	TRBJ1-1	ASSYSTLLVAGAF
TRBV28	once	TRBJ2-7	ASSRSSREQY
TRBV20-1	few	TRBJ2-1	SARGRADEQF
TRBV20-1	.	TRBJ2-2	SAPGLAGDDTGELF
TRBV14	.	TRBJ1-2	ASSQVGANYGYT
TRBV11-3	.	TRBJ2-1	ASSRTSGDNEQF
TRBV20-1	few	TRBJ2-1	SARGFGTGGVDEQF
TRBV12-3/TRBV12-4	.	TRBJ2-1	ASSFKVPYNEQF
TRBV28	.	TRBJ2-6	ASSKTSGNSGANVLT
TRBV6-1	.	TRBJ2-2	ASSAGTSGTGELF
TRBV6-1	many	TRBJ2-5	ASSGQDRVGETQY
TRBV2	.	TRBJ1-2	ASRGDSNYGYT
TRBV11-2	.	TRBJ1-6	ASSHGRRTHSPLH
TRBV27	.	TRBJ2-6	ASSSGQGAWGANVLT
TRBV3-1	many	TRBJ2-1	ASSQDRGTSNEQF
TRBV20-1	.	TRBJ2-7	SARLLKKLYEQY
TRBV2	few	TRBJ2-2	ASRITGTGELF
TRBV14	.	TRBJ2-3	ASSQGWTADTQY
TRBV5-6	few	TRBJ2-1	ASSFWGLPSINEQF
TRBV11-2	few	TRBJ2-7	ASSSGDGTLGEQY
TRBV20-1	.	TRBJ2-3	SARGTGIHTQY
TRBV9	.	TRBJ1-1	ASSVGQGSTEAF
TRBV7-9	.	TRBJ2-5	ASSFPMQTGGEETQY
TRBV6-1	.	TRBJ2-3	ASRLGINTDTQY
TRBV5-1	few	TRBJ2-7	ASSLTLPSWGGNYEQY
TRBV5-6	few	TRBJ2-1	ASRSGRGPQF
TRBV2	few	TRBJ2-3	ASSPDRGTTDTQY
TRBV11-2	.	TRBJ2-3	ASSSPTQY
TRBV29-1	.	TRBJ2-5	SSRGQFQETQY